Only a few counts were recorded for the clone carrying this T cell receptor beta chain. This entry comes from a study of T-cell reconstitution after alpha-beta-depleted transplantation in children. Using unique molecular identifiers, the investigators prepared the TCRbeta library. TCRdb used MiXCR to reprocess the PCR reads, holding one entry per CDR3 protein. This table has around 700,000 distinct CDR3 sequences, under 15% appearing once. The sequence was obtained from a girl aged 2-10 years with congenital amegakaryocytic thrombocytopenia, due to receive a stem cell transplant. The sample here was PBMCs, taken before TCRalphabeta/CD19-depleted stem cell transplant.

In DNA, the CDR3 is TGTGCCAGCAGCTTGGACGTGGTGACAGGTGGGGAGACCCAGTACTTC. This gives the protein CASSLDVVTGGETQYF. The V and J genes are TRBV5-6 and TRBJ2-5; possibly TRBD1 for D (6 bases). The V and J ends lost 0 bases and 5 bases respectively, with 17 bases between them. Germline V CDR1 and CDR2: SGHDT, YYEEEE. This CDR3 comprises 16 residues.